Here is one T cell receptor (beta chain) with its context. The antigen is unknown. TCRdb recomputed calls from the 5' RACE reads with MiXCR, one row per CDR3 protein. The data hold around 450,000 distinct CDR3 sequences, with roughly a quarter observed a single time. Per germline, CDR1 SGHTA and CDR2 FQGNSA. Trimming took 5 bases from V and 5 from J, leaving 14 bases between them. The CDR3 consists of 14 residues. The sample is drawn from a study of CD8 T cells in ankylosing spondylitis. Broader study findings: Characteristic of ankylosing spondylitis blood, it appeared, was a TCR beta motif comprising eight highly homologous variants.

V is TRBV7-2 and J is TRBJ2-3; D may be TRBD2 (5 bases). The sequence derives from a male donor with ankylosing spondylitis. The sequenced sample consisted of blood, either unsorted or a sorted T cell fraction (not recorded which). The CDR3 is CASSERFSGDTQYF. CDR3 DNA sequence: TGTGCCAGCAGCGAGCGGTTCTCTGGAGATACGCAGTATTTT.